These 16 T cell receptor beta chains were all obtained from the same sample, sequenced in a study of early T cells in non-severe SARS-CoV-2 infection. One entry per CDR3 protein results from TCRdb running MiXCR on the 5' RACE reads. The data hold under 90,000 distinct CDR3 sequences, with roughly 13% observed a single time. Input material: whole blood. The source of these receptors is an adult who was a healthcare worker with PCR-confirmed SARS-CoV-2 infection or an uninfected control (not recorded which).

In its sample, this clonotype was seen many times. This chain connects TRBV7-2 to TRBJ2-5, with a possible D match to TRBD1 (5 bases). V was clipped by 8 bases and J by 5 bases, with 15 bases between them. The CDR3 is made up of 13 amino acids. Germline V gene lookup returns CDR1 SGHTA and CDR2 FQGNSA. CDR3: CASAPSGWETQYF. CDR3 DNA: TGTGCCAGCGCCCCTTCAGGGTGGGAGACCCAGTACTTC.

At least ten counts were recorded for this clonotype. This rearrangement joins TRBV10-1 to TRBJ2-1; 11 bases are a match to TRBD2. Per germline, CDR1 WNHNN and CDR2 SYGVQD (reference sequence). V lost 6 bases to trimming and J lost 10 bases; unmatched junction nucleotides: 2. The CDR3 consists of 12 residues. CDR3 amino acids: CASSRTSGEQFF. The CDR3 region has the DNA TGCGCCAGCAGCAGGACTAGCGGGGAGCAGTTCTTC.

The chain employs TRBV29-1 and TRBJ2-3, with 14 positions matching TRBD2. CDR1 and CDR2 (germline): SQVTM, ANQGSEA. The CDR3 runs 15 residues. The trim removed 7 bases at V and 5 bases at J, leaving 8 bases unmatched. CDR3 in DNA: TGCAGCGCTCGACTAGCGGGGGGGCTGGGAGATACGCAGTATTTT. Translating gives CSARLAGGLGDTQYF.

The chain joins TRBV20-1 to TRBJ1-1; D uncertain. V was pared by 3 bases and J by 5 bases, with 10 bases between. This CDR3 contains 12 residues. The V gene's germline CDR1 is DFQATT and CDR2 SNEGSKA (reference sequence). The CDR3 nucleotides are TGCAGTGCTAGCTTTGGTTGGACTGAAGCTTTCTTT. It translates to CSASFGWTEAFF.

Ten or more counts support this clonotype. The chain uses TRBV7-3 and TRBJ2-1; TRBD2 might be the D (5 bases). The CDR3 runs 15 residues. V was clipped by 4 bases and J by 4 bases, with 14 bases between them. Germline V gives CDR1 SGHTA, CDR2 FQGTGA. CDR3 bases: TGTGCCAGCAGCTCTACAGCGGTATCATACAATGAGCAGTTCTTC. Translation: CASSSTAVSYNEQFF.

This clonotype was counted a few times. This chain uses TRBV6-6 with TRBJ1-4; D possibly corresponds to TRBD1 (5 bases). The CDR3 covers 13 residues. The ends were cut back, 10 bases at V and 0 bases at J, with 9 bases in the middle. Germline-derived CDR1 and CDR2 are MNHNY and SVGAGI (reference sequence). For the CDR3, the DNA is TGTGCCATCGCGACAGCAACTAATGAAAAACTGTTTTTT. Translated: CAIATATNEKLFF.

The chain uses TRBV6-1 and TRBJ1-6; no clear D gene. Germline V gene lookup returns CDR1 MNHNS and CDR2 SASEGT. The CDR3 has 16 amino acids. The V and J ends lost 2 bases and 3 bases respectively, with 11 bases between them. DNA for the CDR3: TGTGCCAGCAGTGAACGTGAGGTCCGCTATAATTCACCCCTCCACTTT. Its translation: CASSEREVRYNSPLHF.

This clonotype was found a few times. V is TRBV18 and J is TRBJ2-1; 7 bases are a match to TRBD2. Germline V gives CDR1 KGHSH, CDR2 LQKENI. The CDR3 contains 16 residues. The J segment lost 8 bases and the V segment lost 3 bases, leaving 13 bases of the junction unmatched. CDR3 sequence reads: CASSPEAGLIRDEQFF. CDR3 DNA: TGTGCCAGCTCACCTGAAGCGGGGTTAATTCGGGATGAGCAGTTCTTC.

This clonotype was seen a handful of times. The V and J genes are TRBV7-9 and TRBJ1-1; 7 nucleotides align to TRBD1. With V trimmed by 3 bases and J by 2 bases, 12 bases remained unmatched. This CDR3 comprises 17 residues. CDR1 is SEHNR and CDR2 is FQNEAQ in the germline V gene (reference sequence). CDR3 in DNA: TGTGCCAGCAGCTTCTCTAGCGGAGGGGGCGGAAACACTGAAGCTTTCTTT. Protein sequence: CASSFSSGGGGNTEAFF.

This clonotype was found many times. The chain links TRBV10-3 to TRBJ2-1, with a weak D call TRBD2 (5 bases). V was clipped by 6 bases and J by 9 bases, with 9 bases between them. This CDR3 has 11 residues. CDR1 ENHRY and CDR2 SYGVKD come from the germline V gene. The CDR3 nucleotides read TGTGCCATCAGGAGTGCGGGTGAGCAGTTCTTC. Translating it yields CAIRSAGEQFF.

This clonotype was recorded many times. V is TRBV19 and J is TRBJ2-7, with 10 bases aligning to TRBD1. The CDR3 contains 19 residues. The ends lost 1 base at V and 3 bases at J; junction bases unmatched: 15. The germline CDR1 and CDR2 sequences are LNHDA and SQIVND (reference sequence). The CDR3 sequence is CASSIVLTGGPTIFYEQYF. The CDR3 DNA follows: TGTGCCAGTAGTATAGTGTTGACAGGGGGCCCGACTATCTTCTACGAGCAGTACTTC.

This clonotype appeared many times. The chain employs TRBV7-3 and TRBJ2-1; TRBD2 matches 7 bases. Germline loops: CDR1 SGHTA, CDR2 FQGTGA. CDR3 size: 16 residues. V shed 1 base and J 1 base; nucleotides not matched to a gene: 4. CDR3 in amino acids: CASSLRGAGSYNEQFF. The CDR3 DNA reads TGTGCCAGCAGCTTAAGGGGAGCGGGATCCTACAATGAGCAGTTCTTC.

This clonotype was observed a handful of times. The gene calls are TRBV2 and TRBJ1-1, with a tentative D call TRBD1 (5 bases). The germline CDR1 and CDR2 sequences are SNHLY and FYNNEI. This CDR3 is built from 15 residues. Trimming cost V 1 base and J 1 base, with 10 bases left between them. The CDR3, as DNA: TGTGCCAGCAGTGAAGATGCAGGGAAGAACACTGAAGCTTTCTTT. It codes for CASSEDAGKNTEAFF.

V usage is TRBV20-1 and J usage is TRBJ2-7, with 7 positions matching TRBD2. The CDR3 spans 14 residues. CDR1 DFQATT and CDR2 SNEGSKA come from the germline V gene (reference sequence). After removal of 5 bases from V and 2 bases from J, the junction contained 9 bases not matched to a gene. This CDR3 is CSAGTGTTTYEQYF. The CDR3 DNA follows: TGCAGTGCTGGGACCGGGACTACTACCTACGAGCAGTACTTC.

This clonotype was seen many times. CDR3 in DNA: TGTGCCAGCAGCCTACTAGGGTACGTCAATGAGCAGTTCTTC. Translated: CASSLLGYVNEQFF. V is TRBV7-6 and J is TRBJ2-1; D might be TRBD2 (5 bases). This CDR3 is built from 14 residues. With 5 bases removed from V and 6 bases from J, the gap between germline ends came to 14 bases. CDR1 is SGHVS, CDR2 FNYEAQ, per germline.

This clonotype was observed many times. The J gene is TRBJ2-7, the V gene TRBV30; 12 bases fit TRBD1. CDR1 GTSNPN and CDR2 SVGIG come from the germline V gene (reference sequence). This CDR3 comprises 12 residues. The DNA of the CDR3 is TGTGCTATGGGACAGGGGGCCGGCGAGCAGTACTTC. Translated, it gives CAMGQGAGEQYF.